The T cell receptor beta chain described here comes from a study of cytomegalovirus exposure and HLA in healthy donors. Healthy individuals who donated bone marrow served as the donors. PCR employed 60 Vbeta and 13 Jbeta primers. Libraries were prepared by immunoSEQ multiplex PCR; TCRdb keeps only in-frame clonotypes and omits some of them. The sample holds 150,000 to 200,000 clones; 84% are singletons and the top ten take more than 0.85%. The V and J ends lost 7 bases and 2 bases, in that order; junction bases with no gene match: 9. This CDR3 region has 16 residues. Germline V gives CDR1 MDHEN, CDR2 SYDVKM.

The source material was PBMCs. The sequence was obtained from a man aged 25 to 40 in good health and CMV-seronegative. V gene TRBV28 combines with J gene TRBJ1-5, with TRBD1 matching 9 bases. CDR3 in DNA: TGTGCCAGCACCAGACAGGGGGTGTTGGGCAATCAGCCCCAGCATTTT. Translation gives CASTRQGVLGNQPQHF. The variable domain in full, with the rest retrieved from reference TRBV28 and TRBJ1-5, is DVKVTQSSRYLVKRTGEKVFLECVQDMDHENMFWYRQDPGLGLRLIYFSYDVKMKEKGDIPEGYSVSREKKERFSLILESASTNQTSMYLCASTRQGVLGNQPQHFGDGTRLSIL.